What follows are 20 T cell receptor beta chains derived from one specimen sequenced in a study of blood T cells in healthy people across ages. Together with a sample-barcoded 5' primer, a J-beta primer mix was included in a second PCR lasting roughly 6 to 12 cycles. TCRdb fed the 5' RACE reads into MiXCR, producing one record per CDR3 protein. This table holds 750,000 to 950,000 distinct CDR3 sequences, around a quarter found once. Another study also made use of these data, one on T cells of mothers and their children.

The sequenced sample consisted of blood. The receptors shown here come from a boy between 5 and 17 years old in good health.

The chain links TRBV19 to TRBJ1-1; 8 bases are shared with TRBD1. Germline V CDR1 and CDR2: LNHDA, SQIVND (reference sequence). The ends lost 5 bases at V and 4 bases at J; junction bases unmatched: 6. The CDR3 covers 14 residues. CDR3 region: CASSPYGQGTEAFF. CDR3 DNA: TGTGCCAGTAGTCCCTACGGACAGGGCACTGAAGCTTTCTTT.

In regard to this clonotype: One end of the junction is discordant with germline, which a read error may explain. The chain joins TRBV12-3 or TRBV12-4 to TRBJ2-7; tentatively, D is TRBD1 (5 bases). The CDR3 is 14 amino acids. The CDR3 here is CASKPRGSFYEHYF. In DNA, the CDR3 is TGTGCCAGCAAACCAAGGGGCTCTTTCTACGAGCACTACTTC.

J is TRBJ1-1 and V is TRBV20-1, with TRBD1 as a possible D gene (5 bases). This CDR3 is built from 14 residues. The V gene's germline CDR1 is DFQATT and CDR2 SNEGSKA (reference sequence). V dropped 3 bases and J dropped 5 bases, with 16 bases sitting between them. CDR3 DNA: TGCAGTGCTAGCGTAGGGGACCGTAAGACTGAAGCTTTCTTT. Translating it yields CSASVGDRKTEAFF.

This clonotype was counted ten times or more. CDR3 coding DNA: TGCGCCAGCAGTGAGTCATCCGGGACGAACTACGAGCAGTACTTC. It specifies CASSESSGTNYEQYF. This sequence joins TRBV10-2 and TRBJ2-7; D assignment may be TRBD1 or TRBD2 (5 bases each). Trimming took 0 bases from V and 3 from J, leaving 12 bases between them. The CDR3 is 15 amino acids. Germline V gene lookup returns CDR1 WSHSY and CDR2 SAAADI.

This chain joins TRBV12-3 or TRBV12-4 and TRBJ1-1; unclear D gene. The length of the CDR3 is 14 residues. The V end lost 0 bases, the J end lost 8 bases, and 13 bases lay between the germline ends. The CDR3 sequence: CASSLAGSGLEAFF. The CDR3 DNA is TGTGCCAGCAGTTTAGCCGGTAGTGGACTCGAAGCTTTCTTT.

In nucleotides, the CDR3 is TGCGCCAGCAGCTTGGGGCTAGCCAGCTCCTACGAGCAGTACTTC. As protein: CASSLGLASSYEQYF. The chain recombines TRBV5-1 with TRBJ2-7; D possibly corresponds to TRBD2 (5 bases). Germline CDR1 and CDR2: SGHRS and YFSETQ. The ends were cut back, 0 bases at V and 0 bases at J, with 10 bases in the middle. The CDR3 has 15 amino acids.

This clonotype was seen only a few times. The chain has TRBV7-3 and TRBJ2-2; D possibly corresponds to TRBD1 (6 bases). Trimming left V 1 base short and J 6 bases short, with 12 bases between. In germline, CDR1 is SGHTA, CDR2 FQGTGA. This CDR3 is built from 15 residues. The DNA for the CDR3 is TGTGCCAGCAGCTTAATGGGGGCCTCTGCCGGGGAGCTGTTTTTT. Its protein is CASSLMGASAGELFF.

The genes are TRBV20-1 and TRBJ1-4; D remains unclear. Deletions cut 2 bases from V and 5 bases from J, with 15 bases between. There are 15 residues in the CDR3. Germline V gene sequence: CDR1 DFQATT, CDR2 SNEGSKA (reference sequence). CDR3 amino acids: CSARPWTERNEKLFF. Written as DNA, the CDR3 is TGCAGTGCTAGACCCTGGACGGAACGCAATGAAAAACTGTTTTTT.

In its sample, this clonotype was seen a few times. The V gene is TRBV6-6, the J gene TRBJ2-1, with D perhaps TRBD2 (5 bases). Trimming took off 0 bases at V and 1 base at J, with 10 bases between the two ends. Germline V gene lookup returns CDR1 MNHNY and CDR2 SVGAGI (reference sequence). The length of the CDR3 is 16 residues. CDR3 in DNA: TGTGCCAGCAGTTACTCGGAGGACCCTTCCTACAATGAGCAGTTCTTC. Translating gives CASSYSEDPSYNEQFF.

V gene TRBV6-2 or TRBV6-3 combines with J gene TRBJ2-7; 7 positions agree with TRBD1. The CDR3 has 14 residues. After removal of 2 bases from V and 3 bases from J, the junction contained 4 bases not matched to a gene. Germline CDR1 MNHEY, CDR2 SVGEGT. CDR3 coding DNA: TGTGCCAGCAGTTACCCGGGACAGAGCTACGAGCAGTACTTC. Amino acid sequence: CASSYPGQSYEQYF.

The genes are TRBV28 and TRBJ2-5; possibly TRBD1 for D (8 bases). From germline, CDR1 is MDHEN and CDR2 SYDVKM. V was shortened by 5 bases and J by 5 bases, with 18 bases between the two germline ends. This CDR3 region has 15 residues. The CDR3 DNA follows: TGTGCCAGCAGTCTGACAGGGGAGGGTGGGGAGACCCAGTACTTC. As protein: CASSLTGEGGETQYF.

The chain employs TRBV5-1 and TRBJ2-5, with a tentative D call TRBD2 (5 bases). V lost 2 bases, J lost 9 bases, and 14 bases lay in between. The germline gives CDR1 SGHRS, CDR2 YFSETQ. The CDR3 loop spans 13 amino acids. The CDR3 region is CASSFQLIGAQYF. The CDR3 DNA follows: TGCGCCAGCAGCTTCCAGCTAATCGGGGCCCAGTACTTC.

The chain combines TRBV5-1 with TRBJ2-1; weak D call: TRBD1 (6 bases). V gave up 1 base and J gave up 7 bases, with 12 bases separating them. The CDR3 is made up of 14 amino acids. Germline V gene lookup returns CDR1 SGHRS and CDR2 YFSETQ. CDR3: CASSLWTVRNEQFF. In DNA form, the CDR3 reads TGCGCCAGCAGCTTGTGGACAGTAAGAAATGAGCAGTTCTTC.

V and J are TRBV5-1 and TRBJ2-2, with D possibly matching TRBD1 (6 bases). Germline loops: CDR1 SGHRS, CDR2 YFSETQ. V was clipped by 3 bases and J by 9 bases, with 15 bases between them. CDR3 length equals 14 residues. CDR3 in DNA: TGCGCCAGCAGCTCTGGCGTAGGGGGAAGGGAGCTGTTTTTT. It is translated as CASSSGVGGRELFF.

As to this clonotype: The junction and the germline gene differ at one end; a read error may be behind it. The V and J genes are TRBV4-3 and TRBJ2-1, with 8 nucleotides matching TRBD2. The CDR3 is made up of 17 amino acids. Germline-derived CDR1 and CDR2 are LGHNA and YSLEER. The CDR3 DNA follows: TGCGCCAGCGGCCAAGATATAAGCGGGAGTCTTATAAATGAGCAGTTCTTC. This sequence encodes CASGQDISGSLINEQFF.

V usage is TRBV20-1 and J usage is TRBJ2-5; D possibly matches TRBD1 or TRBD2 (6 bases each). The CDR3 runs 15 residues. In germline, CDR1 is DFQATT, CDR2 SNEGSKA (reference sequence). V was shortened by 2 bases and J by 2 bases, with 15 bases between the two germline ends. The chain's CDR3 is CSARITGARQETQYF. DNA of the CDR3: TGCAGTGCTAGAATAACGGGGGCAAGACAAGAGACCCAGTACTTC.

CDR3 loop: CSARGASGRGTDTQYF. CDR3 DNA: TGCAGTGCTAGAGGGGCTTCCGGGAGAGGGACAGATACGCAGTATTTT. The J gene is TRBJ2-3, the V gene TRBV20-1; tentatively, D is TRBD2 (6 bases). Trimming left V 1 base short and J 3 bases short, with 17 bases between. The CDR3 is 16 amino acids. Germline CDR1 is DFQATT and CDR2 is SNEGSKA (reference sequence).

As DNA, the CDR3 is TGCGCCAGCAGCCACGGAAAGGGTTTCTATGAGCAGTTCTTC. Translation gives CASSHGKGFYEQFF. The rearrangement joins TRBV4-1 to TRBJ2-5; no clear D. The J call may be faulty, since TRBJ2-1 better matches the DNA end. CDR3 size: 14 residues. CDR1 and CDR2 from the germline V gene are MGHRA and YSYEKL.

Comment on this clonotype: A junction end diverges from the germline sequence, so it may reflect a read error. V and J are TRBV28 and TRBJ2-5; D gene unclear. Germline CDR1 is MDHEN and CDR2 is SYDVKM. This CDR3 region has 11 residues. The CDR3 DNA is TGTGCCAGCAACCAAGAAGAGACCCAGCACTTC. Its translation: CASNQEETQHF.

This clonotype was seen a few times. This sequence joins TRBV4-2 and TRBJ2-5; TRBD2 aligns across 11 bases. Matching the DNA end better, TRBJ2-1 makes the J call doubtful. The CDR3 length is 17 residues. CDR1 is LGHNA and CDR2 is YNFKEQ in the germline V gene. The DNA for the CDR3 is TGTGCCAGCAGCCGAACGGGTAGCGGGGGGGCCAACAATGAGCAGTTCTTC. Amino acid sequence: CASSRTGSGGANNEQFF.